One and the same sample provided the 3 T cell receptor beta chains below, sequenced in a study of cytomegalovirus exposure and HLA in healthy donors. Only in-frame clones appear in the TCRdb table, and some are missing; sequencing was by immunoSEQ multiplex PCR. The sample carries approximately 170,000 clones, around four fifths recorded once. The material sequenced was PBMCs. The receptor source for this set is a man aged 25 to 40 in good health and CMV-seropositive.

This chain connects TRBV7-2 to TRBJ1-6, with 9 bases identical to TRBD1. Germline loops: CDR1 SGHTA, CDR2 FQGNSA. V shed 5 bases and J 7 bases; nucleotides not matched to a gene: 9. The CDR3 totals 16 residues. DNA of the CDR3: TGTGCCAGCAGCCCCCGGGACAGGGAGAAGAATTCACCCCTCCACTTT. Translated: CASSPRDREKNSPLHF. Complete variable domain (other parts from reference TRBV7-2 and TRBJ1-6): GAGVSQSPSNKVTEKGKDVELRCDPISGHTALYWYRQSLGQGLEFLIYFQGNSAPDKSGLPSDRFSAERTGGSVSTLTIQRTQQEDSAVYLCASSPRDREKNSPLHFGNGTRLTVT.

V is TRBV4-3 and J is TRBJ2-1, with 9 nucleotides matching TRBD2. J gave up 3 bases and V 5 bases, and 8 bases lay outside the gene matches. The CDR3 loop spans 16 amino acids. Germline CDR1 and CDR2: LGHNA and YSLEER. CDR3 sequence reads: CASSSEAGGLYNEQFF. The CDR3 bases are TGCGCCAGCAGCTCGGAAGCGGGGGGCCTCTACAATGAGCAGTTCTTC.

This chain joins TRBV6-5 and TRBJ2-7, with a possible D match to TRBD1 (5 bases). Trimming removed 4 bases at V and 3 bases at J, with 10 bases between. Germline loops: CDR1 MNHEY, CDR2 SVGAGI. The CDR3 loop spans 13 amino acids. The CDR3 region has the DNA TGTGCCAGCAGTTCGAGACAGATCTACGAGCAGTACTTC. Protein: CASSSRQIYEQYF.